Below, one TCR beta chain is given with its context. This clone occurred a few times. Its recognized antigen is unknown. No quality values exist for individual bases; no much larger clone is one base distant. The cohort comprised more than 550 healthy bone marrow donors. At the time of sampling, all cohort members were nominally healthy, though unrecorded immune exposures were likely present. The donor tested CMV seronegative and was one of the 352 seronegative cohort members. Each donor provided a peripheral blood sample, and peripheral blood mononuclear cells were used for TCR beta sequencing. The Qiagen DNeasy Blood Extraction Kit was used to extract genomic DNA from the blood cell samples. Library preparation employed the immunoSEQ multiplex PCR assay. For the multiplex PCR, a mixture combining 60 forward primers for TCR Vbeta segments and 13 reverse primers for TCR Jbeta segments was used. A multiplex PCR assay on genomic DNA amplified the CDR3 region of rearranged TCR beta genes. The Illumina HiSeq System was used to sequence the amplified TCR beta libraries as 87-base-pair reads. The source study handled its data this way. In a later analysis, about 80 million unique TCR beta chains were counted across the 500 to 850 repertoires, and roughly 9.9 million of these chains were shared by at least two donors. To remove PCR and sequencing errors, raw reads were error-corrected and collapsed into unique sequences using a nearest-neighbor algorithm that merged closely related sequences. CDR3 sequences were aligned to IMGT reference sequences to assign V, D and J gene segments. For a sequence to be retained, at least a six-nucleotide match to both a V gene segment and a J gene segment was required. Rearrangements were called productive when the CDR3 lacked stop codons and stayed in frame with V and J; all others were non-productive. Following IMGT convention, CDR3 was defined as the stretch from the second conserved V-encoded cysteine up to the conserved J-encoded phenylalanine. The earlier analysis of 500 to 750 of the donors excluded any sequence lacking an unambiguous match to a single V gene segment. An earlier analysis of roughly 590 of the donors called V segments functional above 56.7% productive rearrangements and segregating when the between-donor standard deviation exceeded 5%. To diagnose cytomegalovirus status from the catalog of TCR beta chain sequences, a statistical classification framework was built. V and J gene assignment, in a later analysis, came from comparing TCR nucleotide sequences with IMGT/GENE-DB human TR gene sequences. A later analysis assigned CDR3 sequences and most-parsimonious VDJ recombination scenarios with the TCRdist pipeline. In a later analysis, every TCR beta chain was defined by the combination of its CDR3 amino acid sequence and its V-gene family, and reads without a unique V-gene family were dropped. To address suspected cross-contamination and a sequencing artifact, a later analysis removed a few hundred highly shared, low-generation-probability nucleotide sequences. In a later analysis, a clonal expansion index for each public chain was calculated from normalized within-repertoire ranks of inferred template counts. A later analysis computed generation probabilities with a VDJ recombination model fitted to out-of-frame rearrangements, and checked the results against IGoR. In a later analysis, hypergeometric tests were used to score TCR-TCR, TCR-HLA and TCR-CMV co-occurrence, with a repertoire-size bias correction applied to TCR pairs. To estimate false discovery rates, a later analysis permuted the HLA or CMV assignments 20 times. In a later analysis, co-occurring TCRs were grouped using DBSCAN, with TCRdist sequence similarity added in when clustering inside HLA-allele-positive subsets. For co-occurrence clustering, repertoires with fewer than 30,000 or more than 120,000 public chains were excluded, along with roughly 5 repertoires with anomalous nucleotide sharing. TCRdb stores this immuneACCESS table with in-frame sequences only. Part of the clones is absent; in the studies checked, under half of the shortfall reflects unresolved V genes, and no reason is known for the rest. V and J calls and clone size are those listed in that table; D and trimming were worked out from the DNA. The sample table holds about 170,000 clones, of which roughly 80% were seen once. About 2.2% of the sample is taken by the ten largest.

The data were obtained in a study of cytomegalovirus exposure and HLA in healthy donors (dated by TCRdb to about 2017). General notes on the study: An earlier analysis of roughly 630 of the donors reported about 290 Gb of sequence data and approximately 110 million unique TCR beta sequences from 150 million to 200 million T cells. HLA typing included class I and class II loci at four-digit resolution. To predict cytomegalovirus infection status, the study combined high-throughput TCR immunosequencing, statistical association of individual TCRs with disease status, and machine learning. On average, roughly 250,000 unique TCR beta nucleotide sequences were sequenced per donor among 300 to 500 genotyped donors of the cohort, with about 19% of those sequences being non-productive. Typing coverage varied by locus: about 620-630 donors for A, B, C, DRB1 and DQB1; approximately 520 for DQA1; 600 to 610 for DPA1; approximately 450 for DPB1. The study aimed to test whether signatures of past pathogen exposure could be identified by cataloging public T cell receptors. The study used immunosequencing to profile the T cell repertoires of more than 650 subjects and linked those repertoires to cytomegalovirus serostatus. To study patterns of TCR occurrence, a later analysis re-analyzed previously published TCR beta repertoires from more than 550 donors and added high-resolution HLA genotyping. Besides the first cohort of around 700 subjects, a separate validation cohort made up of around 120 different subjects was used. An early release covering roughly 640 HLA-typed donors comprised about 300 gigabases of sequencing data and roughly 86 million unique TCR sequences. A handful of DR-DQ haplotypes were treated as single units for association and clustering because of strong linkage in the cohort. Rather than using new phenotypic data, the later analysis identified candidate immune exposures from TCR beta sequences and from how often those sequences occurred across donors. Alongside the repertoire data, information on donor age, sex, ethnicity and CMV serostatus was compiled. In an earlier analysis of roughly 600 of the donors, high-throughput TCR beta sequencing was used to judge whether each TCR beta V gene segment behaved as functional or pseudogenic. All discovery cohort repertoires had been generated on a single sequencing platform. In a later genetic analysis, genome-wide SNP genotypes for about 55% of the roughly 670 donors were used, and that subset was treated as a discovery cohort. The genetic ancestry cluster associated with self-reported Caucasian donors included approximately 85% of the 300 to 400 genotyped donors.

Study-wide findings and limitations: A later genetic analysis associated a missense DCLRE1C variant with V-gene and J-gene trimming of TCR beta chains, and an independent cohort replicated the association. A further reported finding was that TCR beta sequences accurately predicted the HLA-A and HLA-B alleles for most subjects in the first cohort. In a later analysis, the rate of TCR association differed among HLA loci, with DRB1 alleles having the most associated TCRs and HLA-C alleles having the fewest. A cluster of highly shared sequence variants was judged likely to be a technical artifact of the sequencing pipeline. A later analysis associated 16,951 TCR beta sequences with specific HLA alleles at a false discovery rate of 0.05. The earlier analysis of some 540 of the donors excluded fewer than 20 rarely observed V segments, including chromosome 9 orphons, because counts were too low. In an earlier analysis of roughly 500 of the donors, most TCR beta V segments appeared in productive rearrangements about 87% or about 30% of the time, broadly matching IMGT annotations. Most TCR sequences were observed very rarely across donors, whereas some public TCRs were present in many individuals. In a later genetic analysis, fewer N-insertions in productive TCRs were reported among donors in an Asian-associated ancestry cluster than the 666-donor mean. Roughly uniform sequencing depth across donors was assumed in presence/absence analyses, although this assumption may not hold. CMV serostatus was the only immune exposure information available for the cohort. The classifier was reported to diagnose cytomegalovirus status with high specificity and sensitivity in both the original and validation cohorts. Most CMV-associated TCR beta chains appeared to be HLA-restricted in a later analysis, and the HLA associations seemed to be driven largely by CMV exposure. The study listed approximately 150 TCR beta chains as associated with cytomegalovirus. Only TCR beta chains were sequenced in this cohort, and the absence of alpha or paired-chain data limited detectable features. When HLA alleles, especially DR and DQ, strongly co-occurred, attributing TCR associations to individual alleles was difficult. According to a later analysis, parvovirus B19, influenza, CMV and Epstein-Barr virus appeared linked to several top co-occurrence clusters. Correlated functional status among segregating V segments might be attributable to linkage disequilibrium, but an unknown experimental factor could not be ruled out. A later analysis found that HLA-associated TCR beta chains were more clonally expanded and had lower generation probabilities than equally common non-associated chains. Some IMGT-functional V segments, including TRBV6-2 and TRBV6-3, could not be distinguished by the 87-base-pair reads and were therefore excluded. In vitro tests confirmed that a few of the cytomegalovirus-associated TCR beta chains recognize cytomegalovirus antigens. The authors suggested that the approach could potentially be generalized to other disease states and immunological phenotypes. Because HLA typing was missing for some donors at each locus, association tests included only the typed subset.

The CDR3 covers 12 residues, taking in both the cysteine and the phenylalanine. Only the CDR3 DNA stays, 36 bases, in frame from base 1. V and J are trimmed by 6 bases and 6 bases, and the gene matches miss 1 base of the junction. CDR1 and CDR2, looked up from the germline V gene (reference sequence), are MNHEY and SMNVEV. Sample: PBMCs. The sequence derives from a male donor in good health and CMV-seronegative. The V and J genes are TRBV27 and TRBJ1-5, with TRBD1 matching 8 junction bases. The sequence in DNA is TGTGCCAGCAGGACAGGGGCTCAGCCCCAGCATTTT. Translated, this is CASRTGAQPQHF.